Here is one TCR beta chain with its context. This clone's antigen is unknown. Per-base quality was not reported, and no clone a single base away is much larger than it. This record belongs to a study of CD4 T cells in relation to SARS-CoV-2 and coronaviruses (dated by TCRdb to the early 2020s). In terms of the full investigation: The ViraFEST assay cultured PBMCs with antigen for nine to ten days, then sequenced TCR beta CDR3s to find antigen-specific clonal expansions. An HIV-1 Nef peptide pool or a culture without peptide was used as the negative reference condition. Shared crossreactive spike epitopes were mapped to their HLA restriction using patient-derived lymphoblastoid cell lines. At the level of individual TCR clonotypes, the study evaluated whether memory CD4+ T cells crossreact between the spike proteins of SARS-CoV-2 and those of common cold coronaviruses. The Adaptive Biotechnologies TCR-sequencing kit was used to sequence samples from three pre-COVID donors and the naive versus memory experiments, while other data came from Illumina-based sequencing. A different, Illumina-based TCR-beta assay was used to sequence expansion assays from other donors in the study.

The paper as a whole reports these results and caveats: Crossreactivity analysis was centred on spike protein, so crossreactivity against other viral proteins was not assessed. About 60% of donors had memory CD4+ clonotypes that crossrecognized SARS-CoV-2 and at least one common cold coronavirus spike. Compared with monoreactive clones, crossreactive clones had significantly weaker SARS-CoV-2-driven expansion, a result consistent with antigenic imprinting. Because no donor provided both pre-pandemic and post-infection samples, tracing the source of pre-existing responses was limited. Small numbers of patients and of tested TCRs were a limitation of the study.

Counted from cysteine to phenylalanine, this CDR3 has 17 amino acids. This entry keeps only the CDR3 DNA: 51 bases, framed from base 1. CDR1 MNHEY and CDR2 SMNVEV are derived from the germline V gene (reference sequence). The junction carries 22 bases between V and J, which are trimmed by 7 bases and 1 base respectively. Preparation of the library involved the immunoSEQ multiplex PCR assay. In the authors' own workflow: During preprocessing, nonproductive sequences were removed, as were CDR3s that did not start with C, did not end with F or W, or were shorter than 7 amino acids. The MANAFEST web app was used to call antigen-specific clonotypes on the basis of expansion compared with the reference and with other culture wells. To be counted as positive, a clone had to show significant expansion compared with the reference culture, at an FDR below 0.05, in 2 of 3 replicate wells. For a clone to be considered positive, significant expansion relative to all other tandem wells and an odds ratio above 5 were also required. CDR3 homology was quantified as pairwise Levenshtein distance, calculated with the stringdist R package after three terminal residues were trimmed from each end. As stored in TCRdb, this immuneACCESS dataset retains in-frame rearrangements with V and J assigned. A fraction of the clones does not appear; measured against another copy, unresolved V genes explain less than half of the discrepancy, and the remainder lacks a known reason. That table supplies the V and J calls and clone size; D and trimming were determined from the DNA. The sample contains some 30,000 clones, 76% of them found a single time. Together, the top ten hold roughly 15% of the sample.

CD4+ T cells from unexposed donors were collected before the COVID-19 pandemic (2011-2018). Following 10 days of culture, the EasySep CD4+ T cell isolation kit was used to isolate CD4+ T cells. Unexposed donor CD4+ T cells were tested for reactivity to SARS-CoV-2 S and N and four common cold coronavirus spike pools, as cell number allowed. Each well held 1.5 million to 2.5 million PBMCs cultured in IMDM containing roughly 5% human AB serum and roughly 9.4 IU/ml IL-2. Half of the culture medium was replaced with fresh IL-2-containing medium on days 3 and 7. In general, triplicate replicate wells were used for every peptide culture condition. The leukapheresis product for the unexposed donors was obtained through commercial purchase. Ficoll-Paque PLUS gradient centrifugation was used to isolate PBMCs from leukapheresis product or whole blood. PBMCs were either cryopreserved at -140°C or used fresh in the expansion assay. The QIAamp Micro DNA Kit was used to extract genomic DNA from the CD4+ T cells.

Sequencing was performed on CD4+ T cells from PBMCs, cultured in vitro. The sequence derives from a human donor in good health. The rearrangement combines TRBV27 with TRBJ1-1, and perhaps TRBD1 as D gene, on 6 matching bases. The CDR3 has the sequence CASNHLGSQGANTEAFF. The nucleotides are TGTGCCAGCAACCACCTGGGCTCACAGGGCGCGAACACTGAAGCTTTCTTT.